The 29 T cell receptor beta chains reported below all come from one sample, sequenced in a study of blood T cell repertoires in COVID-19. Profiled with immunoSEQ multiplex PCR; TCRdb holds only in-frame clones, not every one. The sample has about 210,000 clones; around 82% are singletons. The sequencing input was peripheral blood. Receptors were obtained from a woman in her 70s with acute or convalescent COVID-19.

The J gene is TRBJ2-2, the V gene TRBV12-3 or TRBV12-4, with D possibly being TRBD1 (5 bases). This CDR3 is 13 amino acids long. Deletions cut 7 bases from V and 1 base from J, with 7 bases between. The CDR3 coding sequence is TGTGCCAGCACTGACAGGAACACCGGGGAGCTGTTTTTT. Its protein is CASTDRNTGELFF.

The chain recombines TRBV24-1 with TRBJ2-3; D gene uncertain. Trimming stripped 7 bases from V and 2 bases from J, with 9 bases between. The CDR3 totals 13 residues. Looked up from germline, CDR1 is KGHDR and CDR2 is SFDVKD. The CDR3 nucleotides are TGTGCCACCAGGGGCCCGAACACAGATACGCAGTATTTT. Protein product: CATRGPNTDTQYF.

V gene TRBV5-6 combines with J gene TRBJ2-7, with D unresolved. The CDR3 has 13 residues. Trimming stripped 0 bases from V and 2 bases from J, with 6 bases between. In germline, CDR1 is SGHDT, CDR2 YYEEEE. CDR3 protein: CASSLGEAYEQYF. CDR3 DNA sequence: TGTGCCAGCAGCTTGGGCGAGGCCTACGAGCAGTACTTC.

This clone was counted between two and nine times. The chain carries TRBV20-1 and TRBJ2-5, with TRBD2 as a possible D gene (6 bases). The CDR3 consists of 13 residues. V lost 3 bases to trimming and J lost 0 bases, with 8 bases between them. Germline V lookup: CDR1 DFQATT, CDR2 SNEGSKA (reference sequence). DNA for the CDR3: TGCAGTGCTAGTCGGGGGTACCAAGAGACCCAGTACTTC. Protein: CSASRGYQETQYF.

The chain joins TRBV5-4 to TRBJ2-1; 14 bases map to TRBD2. The germline V gene has CDR1 SGHNT and CDR2 YYREEE (reference sequence). V dropped 7 bases and J dropped 6; count of bases not matched to a gene: 0. This CDR3 spans 13 amino acids. CDR3 region: CASGLAGGNEQFF. The CDR3 DNA reads as TGTGCCAGCGGACTAGCGGGGGGCAATGAGCAGTTCTTC. The full variable domain, in which reference TRBV5-4 and TRBJ2-1 provide the parts outside the CDR3, is ETGVTQSPTHLIKTRGQQVTLRCSSQSGHNTVSWYQQALGQGPQFIFQYYREEENGRGNFPPRFSGLQFPNYSSELNVNALELDDSALYLCASGLAGGNEQFFGPGTRLTVL.

The genes are TRBV6-5 and TRBJ2-7; TRBD1 matches 7 bases. The germline V gene encodes CDR1 MNHEY and CDR2 SVGAGI. Trimming removed 2 bases from V and 4 bases from J; junction bases left unmatched: 11. The CDR3 has 16 residues. CDR3 bases: TGTGCCAGCAGTTACCCGACAGGGTATGGGGGTTACGAGCAGTACTTC. Translated, it gives CASSYPTGYGGYEQYF.

V gene TRBV5-1 combines with J gene TRBJ2-7; 8 bases align to TRBD2. V was clipped by 5 bases and J by 2 bases; unmatched bases: 9. CDR1 is SGHRS, CDR2 YFSETQ, per germline. The CDR3 runs to 15 residues. The CDR3 is CASRTVAGKAYEQYF. The CDR3 coding sequence is TGCGCCAGCAGAACAGTAGCGGGGAAAGCCTACGAGCAGTACTTC.

This chain uses TRBV12-5 with TRBJ2-3; 11 bases fit TRBD1. This CDR3 comprises 16 residues. The trim removed 7 bases at V and 1 base at J, leaving 7 bases unmatched. The germline CDR1 and CDR2 sequences are LGHNT and FRNRAP. The CDR3 reads CASATGQGGGTDTQYF. CDR3 nucleotides: TGTGCTAGTGCCACGGGACAGGGGGGGGGCACAGATACGCAGTATTTT. The whole variable domain, remainder taken from reference TRBV12-5 and TRBJ2-3, is DARVTQTPRHKVTEMGQEVTMRCQPILGHNTVFWYRQTMMQGLELLAYFRNRAPLDDSGMPKDRFSAEMPDATLATLKIQPSEPRDSAVYFCASATGQGGGTDTQYFGPGTRLTVL.

This chain uses TRBV5-4 with TRBJ2-3; 8 positions agree with TRBD2. CDR1 SGHNT and CDR2 YYREEE come from the germline V gene (reference sequence). J lost 3 bases, V lost 0 bases, and 6 bases had no gene match. The CDR3 is 16 residues long. The CDR3 DNA is TGTGCCAGCAGCTTGGGCGGGGGGCTCAGGACAGATACGCAGTATTTT. It yields the protein CASSLGGGLRTDTQYF.

This clone occurred once. The V and J genes are TRBV7-8 and TRBJ2-1; 10 bases fit TRBD2. The CDR3 is 15 residues long. The ends lost 2 bases at V and 7 bases at J; junction bases unmatched: 5. Germline values: CDR1 SGHVS, CDR2 FQNEAQ. CDR3 region: CASSLPGLAKNEQFF. As DNA, the CDR3 is TGTGCCAGCAGCTTACCGGGACTAGCGAAAAATGAGCAGTTCTTC.

This clone was counted a few times. The chain uses TRBV6-2 or TRBV6-3 and TRBJ2-2; TRBD2 matches at 8 bases. With V trimmed by 1 base and J by 0 bases, 7 bases remained unmatched. Germline values: CDR1 MNHEY, CDR2 SVGEGT. The CDR3 has 18 amino acids. The chain's CDR3 is CASSYLLSSGPNTGELFF. CDR3 sequence (DNA): TGTGCCAGCAGTTACTTGCTGTCTAGCGGGCCGAACACCGGGGAGCTGTTTTTT.

J is TRBJ2-2 and V is TRBV3-1 (or the pseudogene TRBV3-2); the match to TRBD2 covers 10 bases. With V trimmed by 2 bases and J by 7 bases, 1 base remained unmatched. The CDR3 covers 14 residues. CDR1 is LGHDT and CDR2 is YNNKEL in the germline V gene (reference sequence). This CDR3 reads CASSQLAGVGELFF. The CDR3, as DNA: TGTGCCAGCAGCCAACTAGCGGGGGTCGGGGAGCTGTTTTTT.

As DNA, the CDR3 is TGTGCCAGCAGTTTACGGGATGCTGAGCAGTTCTTC. It specifies CASSLRDAEQFF. The chain has TRBV12-3 or TRBV12-4 and TRBJ2-1; tentatively, D is TRBD2 (5 bases). V lost 2 bases and J lost 9, with 8 bases in between. The CDR3 covers 12 residues.

J is TRBJ2-7 and V is TRBV6-1; D remains unclear. The germline V gene encodes CDR1 MNHNS and CDR2 SASEGT. This CDR3 contains 15 residues. V dropped 1 base and J dropped 0 bases, with 10 bases sitting between them. CDR3 loop: CASSEGSPFSYEQYF. The CDR3 DNA reads as TGTGCCAGCAGTGAAGGTAGTCCGTTCTCCTACGAGCAGTACTTC.

This clone was seen only a few times. The rearrangement links TRBV7-2 to TRBJ2-2, with 13 bases that match TRBD2. The CDR3 sequence is 16 residues long. The germline CDR1 and CDR2 sequences are SGHTA and FQGNSA. V gave up 5 bases and J gave up 4 bases; unmatched junction bases: 4. CDR3 DNA: TGTGCCAGCAGCGGTCGGACTAGCGGGGGCACCGGGGAGCTGTTTTTT. Its protein is CASSGRTSGGTGELFF.

The V and J genes are TRBV6-6 and TRBJ1-5; 8 positions agree with TRBD1. Per the germline V gene, CDR1 is MNHNY and CDR2 is SVGAGI (reference sequence). The CDR3 runs to 15 residues. V lost 5 bases and J lost 1; bases outside the gene matches: 4. CDR3 bases: TGTGCCAGCAGTCCCCGGACAGGGAGCAATCAGCCCCAGCATTTT. The encoded protein is CASSPRTGSNQPQHF.

The J gene is TRBJ2-5, the V gene TRBV7-9; D not resolved. Germline V CDR1 and CDR2: SEHNR, FQNEAQ (reference sequence). V was cut by 5 bases and J by 5 bases, with 15 bases left in between. The CDR3 is 14 residues long. The CDR3 here is CASSVHQSWETQYF. The DNA for the CDR3 is TGTGCCAGCAGCGTTCACCAGTCTTGGGAGACCCAGTACTTC.

This sequence joins TRBV6-2 or TRBV6-3 and TRBJ2-2; D ambiguous. The germline V gene has CDR1 MNHEY and CDR2 SVGEGT. V gave up 5 bases and J gave up 2 bases, with 6 bases separating them. The CDR3 sequence is 13 residues long. CDR3 sequence reads: CASSPENTGELFF. The CDR3 DNA is TGTGCCAGCAGTCCAGAAAACACCGGGGAGCTGTTTTTT.

This clone is termed large. The rearrangement joins TRBV24-1 to TRBJ2-5; possibly TRBD2 for D (5 bases). V lost 2 bases and J lost 0, with 15 bases in between. Germline CDR1 is KGHDR and CDR2 is SFDVKD. CDR3 size: 17 residues. DNA of the CDR3: TGTGCCACCAGTGATTCGGCCCGCGGGCGGGACCAAGAGACCCAGTACTTC. Protein sequence: CATSDSARGRDQETQYF.

This clone was seen a few times. The V call is TRBV5-6, the J call TRBJ1-1; D gene uncertain. The ends were cut back, 1 base at V and 6 bases at J, with 7 bases in the middle. The CDR3 sequence is 12 residues long. Germline-derived CDR1 and CDR2 are SGHDT and YYEEEE. This CDR3 is CASSLRRAEAFF. The DNA for the CDR3 is TGTGCCAGCAGCTTGAGGCGGGCTGAAGCTTTCTTT.

V gene TRBV6-5 combines with J gene TRBJ2-5; D is perhaps TRBD2 (7 bases). Germline V gene sequence: CDR1 MNHEY, CDR2 SVGAGI. This CDR3 spans 13 amino acids. This chain's CDR3 is CAERGGLGETQYF. The CDR3 DNA is TGTGCTGAAAGGGGGGGGCTAGGAGAGACCCAGTACTTC.

The gene calls are TRBV5-3 and TRBJ2-2; 10 nucleotides line up with TRBD1. TRBV5-3 is an ORF, with its function uncertain. The ends lost 3 bases at V and 5 bases at J; junction bases unmatched: 4. The CDR3 has 15 residues. DNA for the CDR3: TGTGCCAGAAGCTCAAAGGGACAGGGGACCGGGGAGCTGTTTTTT. This translates into CARSSKGQGTGELFF.

This chain uses TRBV20-1 with TRBJ2-7, with 8 bases lining up with TRBD2. V was clipped by 3 bases and J by 4 bases; unmatched bases: 2. Germline CDR1 DFQATT, CDR2 SNEGSKA (reference sequence). The CDR3 contains 12 residues. CDR3 coding DNA: TGCAGTGCTAGTGCGGGGGGTTACGAGCAGTACTTC. Translation gives CSASAGGYEQYF.

The chain employs TRBV10-2 and TRBJ2-3; D is possibly TRBD2 (5 bases). The germline V and J ends were trimmed by 5 bases and 6 bases, with 15 bases remaining between them. Germline V gene data show CDR1 as WSHSY and CDR2 as SAAADI. CDR3 length: 14 residues. In DNA form, the CDR3 reads TGCGCCAGCAGTCCACGACCGACTATCGATACGCAGTATTTT. This sequence encodes CASSPRPTIDTQYF.

The rearrangement joins TRBV5-8 to TRBJ2-7, with D tentatively TRBD1 (5 bases). Germline values: CDR1 SGHTS, CDR2 YDEGEE. The V and J ends lost 1 base and 6 bases respectively, with 8 bases between them. The CDR3 sequence is 12 residues long. Written as DNA, the CDR3 is TGTGCCAGCAGCTTGATAAGGGGCGAGCAGTACGTC. As protein: CASSLIRGEQYV.

The chain uses TRBV21-1 and TRBJ2-3; the DNA was not used to check the table's D call, TRBD2. TRBV21-1 is a listed pseudogene. CDR3 length: 17 amino acids. CDR3 in DNA: TGTGCCAGCAGCAAATCGAACGGAGGGTGGGGGACAGATACGCAGTATTTT. Protein sequence: CASSKSNGGWGTDTQYF.

The chain recombines TRBV10-1 with TRBJ2-3; D remains unclear. This CDR3 comprises 13 residues. Between the trimmed V and J ends, which lost 0 bases and 6 bases, there was a span of 7 bases. The germline gives CDR1 WNHNN, CDR2 SYGVQD (reference sequence). CDR3 nucleotide sequence: TGCGCCAGCAGTGAGTCGAGTTTCGATACGCAGTATTTT. This gives the protein CASSESSFDTQYF.

This rearrangement joins TRBV7-9 to TRBJ2-7; 8 bases match TRBD1. V was pared by 0 bases and J by 3 bases, with 4 bases of the junction left unmatched. The CDR3 sequence is 15 residues long. Germline-derived CDR1 and CDR2 are SEHNR and FQNEAQ (reference sequence). CDR3 loop: CASSLAGQGLYEQYF. CDR3 sequence (DNA): TGTGCCAGCAGCTTAGCTGGACAGGGTCTCTACGAGCAGTACTTC.

J is TRBJ1-4 and V is TRBV18, with D perhaps TRBD1 (5 bases). CDR3 length equals 17 residues. The V gene's germline CDR1 is KGHSH and CDR2 LQKENI. Trimming took off 3 bases at V and 0 bases at J, with 14 bases between the two ends. CDR3 sequence reads: CASSPGSRQTTNEKLFF. The CDR3 DNA follows: TGTGCCAGCTCACCCGGTTCAAGACAGACAACTAATGAAAAACTGTTTTTT.